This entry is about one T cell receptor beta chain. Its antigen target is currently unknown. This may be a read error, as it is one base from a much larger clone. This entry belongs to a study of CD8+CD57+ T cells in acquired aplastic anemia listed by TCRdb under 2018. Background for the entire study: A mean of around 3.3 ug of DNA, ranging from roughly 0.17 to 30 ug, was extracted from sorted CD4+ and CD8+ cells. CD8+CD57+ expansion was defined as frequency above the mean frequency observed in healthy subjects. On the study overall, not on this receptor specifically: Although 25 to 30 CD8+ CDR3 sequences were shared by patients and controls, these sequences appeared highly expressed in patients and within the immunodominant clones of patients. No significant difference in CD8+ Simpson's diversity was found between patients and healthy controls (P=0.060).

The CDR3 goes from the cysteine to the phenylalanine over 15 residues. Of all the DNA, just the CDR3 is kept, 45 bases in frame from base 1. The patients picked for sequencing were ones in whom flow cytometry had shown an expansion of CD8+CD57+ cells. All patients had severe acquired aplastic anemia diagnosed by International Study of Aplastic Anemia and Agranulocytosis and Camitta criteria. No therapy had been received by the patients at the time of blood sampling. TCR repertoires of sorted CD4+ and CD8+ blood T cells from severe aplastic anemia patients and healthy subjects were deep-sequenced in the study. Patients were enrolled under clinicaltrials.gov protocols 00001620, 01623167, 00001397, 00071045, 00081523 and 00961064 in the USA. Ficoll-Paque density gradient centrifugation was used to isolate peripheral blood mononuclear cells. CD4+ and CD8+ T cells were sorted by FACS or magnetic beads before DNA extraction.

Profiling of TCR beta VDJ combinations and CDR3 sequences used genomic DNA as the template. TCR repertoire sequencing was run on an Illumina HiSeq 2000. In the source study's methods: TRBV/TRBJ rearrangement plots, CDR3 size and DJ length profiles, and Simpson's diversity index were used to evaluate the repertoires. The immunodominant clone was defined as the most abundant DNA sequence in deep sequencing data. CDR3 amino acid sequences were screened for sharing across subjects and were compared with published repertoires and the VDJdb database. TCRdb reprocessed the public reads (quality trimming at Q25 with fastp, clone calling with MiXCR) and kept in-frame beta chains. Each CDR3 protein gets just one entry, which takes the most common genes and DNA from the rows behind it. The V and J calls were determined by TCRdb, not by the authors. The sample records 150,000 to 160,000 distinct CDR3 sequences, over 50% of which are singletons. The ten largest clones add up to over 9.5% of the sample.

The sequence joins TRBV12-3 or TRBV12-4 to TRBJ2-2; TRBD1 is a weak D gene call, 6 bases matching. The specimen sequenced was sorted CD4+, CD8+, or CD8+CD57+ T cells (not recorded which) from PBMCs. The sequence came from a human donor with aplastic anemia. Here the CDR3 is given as CASSFYRADTGEPFF. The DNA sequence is TGTGCCAGCAGTTTCTACAGGGCGGACACCGGGGAGCCGTTTTTT.